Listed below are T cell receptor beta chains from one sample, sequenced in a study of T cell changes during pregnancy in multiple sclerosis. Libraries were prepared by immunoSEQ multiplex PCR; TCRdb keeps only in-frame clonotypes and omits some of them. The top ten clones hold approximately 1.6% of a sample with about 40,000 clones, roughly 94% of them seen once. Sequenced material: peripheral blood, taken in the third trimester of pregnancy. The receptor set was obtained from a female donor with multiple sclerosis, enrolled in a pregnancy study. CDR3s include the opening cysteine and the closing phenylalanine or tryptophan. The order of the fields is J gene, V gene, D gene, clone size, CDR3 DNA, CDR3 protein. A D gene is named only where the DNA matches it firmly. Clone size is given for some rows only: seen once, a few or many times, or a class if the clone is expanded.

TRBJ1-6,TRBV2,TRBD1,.,TGTGCCAGCAGTGAAGCGCTGGGACAGGGGAATTCACCCCTCCACTTT,CASSEALGQGNSPLHF
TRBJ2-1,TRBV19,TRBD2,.,TGTGCCAGTAGTATTAGCGGGGGGAAGTGGGATGAGCAGTTCTTC,CASSISGGKWDEQFF
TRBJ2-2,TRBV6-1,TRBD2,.,TGTGCCAGCTGTGAAGACGGGGGGGCCCGGCGCGGGGAGCTGTTTTTT,CASCEDGGARRGELFF
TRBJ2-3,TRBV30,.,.,TGTGCCTGGAGTGCGCAGAGCACAGATACGCAGTATTTT,CAWSAQSTDTQYF
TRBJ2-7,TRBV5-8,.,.,TGTGCCAGCAGGAAAGGGAGTTCGGGTGTCGAGCAGTACTTC,CASRKGSSGVEQYF
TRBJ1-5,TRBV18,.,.,TGTGCCAGCTCACCACCGGGGGGGCTCGGTCAGCCCCAGCATTTT,CASSPPGGLGQPQHF
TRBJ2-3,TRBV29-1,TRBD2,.,TGCAGCGTTGAAGACCGGACTAGCCTCAACACAGATACGCAGTATTTT,CSVEDRTSLNTDTQYF
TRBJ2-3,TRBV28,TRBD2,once,TGTGCCAGCCTGCTAGCGGGGACCACAGATACGCAGTATTTT,CASLLAGTTDTQYF
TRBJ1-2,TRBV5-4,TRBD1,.,TGTGCCAGCAGCTTGGACAGGGGGCAGTTTGGCTACACCTTC,CASSLDRGQFGYTF
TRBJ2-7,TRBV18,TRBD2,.,TGTGCCAGCTCACCAGTCCCTAGCGGGAGCTACGAGCAGTACTTC,CASSPVPSGSYEQYF
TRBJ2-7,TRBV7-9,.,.,TGTGCCAGCAGCTTAGGTGGGACAACTCGGGAGCAGTACTTC,CASSLGGTTREQYF
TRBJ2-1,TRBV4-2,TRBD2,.,TGTGCCAGCAGCCCTCGGGGGGGCTCATACAATGAGCAGTTCTTC,CASSPRGGSYNEQFF
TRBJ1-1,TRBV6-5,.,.,TGTGCCAGCATGAGTAGTTACACTGAAGCTTTCTTT,CASMSSYTEAFF
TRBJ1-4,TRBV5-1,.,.,TGCGCCAGCAGTATCGTACCGACAGGTCAGGGCCACGAAAAACTGTTTTTT,CASSIVPTGQGHEKLFF
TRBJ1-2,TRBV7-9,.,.,TGTGCCAGCAGCTTTCCCGAGTTCCGACAGGATGGCTACACCTTC,CASSFPEFRQDGYTF
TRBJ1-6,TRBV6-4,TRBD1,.,TGTGCCAGCCGAAATACAGGGGGAGGACCCCTCCACTTT,CASRNTGGGPLHF
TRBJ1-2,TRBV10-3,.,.,TGTGCCATCAGTGAGTCCACAGCCGTCTATGGCTACACCTTC,CAISESTAVYGYTF
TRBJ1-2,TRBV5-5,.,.,TGTGCCAGCAGCTCGGGGTCAGGGGTTTGGGGAAACTATGGCTACACCTTC,CASSSGSGVWGNYGYTF
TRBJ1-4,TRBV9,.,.,TGTGCCAGCAGCCCCGGCGGGGGCTCTGAAAAACTGTTTTTT,CASSPGGGSEKLFF
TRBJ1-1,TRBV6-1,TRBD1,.,TGTGCCAGCAGTGAAGGAGAGACAGGGCCCACTGAAGCTTTCTTT,CASSEGETGPTEAFF
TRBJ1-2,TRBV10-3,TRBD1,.,TGTGCCATCACCTCGACAGGGGTGTTCAGCTACACCTTC,CAITSTGVFSYTF
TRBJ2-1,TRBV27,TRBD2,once,TGTGCCAGCAGCCGACTAGCGGGAGCGATTGATGAGCAGTTCTTC,CASSRLAGAIDEQFF
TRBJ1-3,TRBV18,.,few,TGTGCCAGCTCACCAGGCAGCGCCAGCTCTGGAAACACCATATATTTT,CASSPGSASSGNTIYF
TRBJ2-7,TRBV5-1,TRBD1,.,TGCGCCAGCAGTTACGGACAGGGGGCCCTCTCCTACGAGCAGTACTTC,CASSYGQGALSYEQYF
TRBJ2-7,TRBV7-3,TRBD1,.,TGTGCCAGCAGCTTTTCGGGACAGGGAGGTCACGAGCAGTACTTC,CASSFSGQGGHEQYF
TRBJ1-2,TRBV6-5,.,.,TGTGCCAGCTACTCCCCCCGGAACTATGGCTATACCTTC,CASYSPRNYGYTF
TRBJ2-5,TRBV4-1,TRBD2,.,TGCGCCAGCAGCCACCTTGGACTAGCGGGAAGACGCAATCAAGAGACCCAGTACTTC,CASSHLGLAGRRNQETQYF
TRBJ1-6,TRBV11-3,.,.,TGTGCCAGCAGCTTAGGGGGGGGCAACTCCTATAATTCACCCCTCCACTTT,CASSLGGGNSYNSPLHF
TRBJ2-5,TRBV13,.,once,TGTGCCAGCAGCTACGGGGGTGACAGCCAAGAGACCCAGTACTTC,CASSYGGDSQETQYF
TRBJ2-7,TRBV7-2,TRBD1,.,TGTGCCAGCAGTTTTTACACAGGGGGCTCCTACGAGCAGTACTTC,CASSFYTGGSYEQYF
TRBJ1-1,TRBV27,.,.,TGTGCCAGCAGTTTATCAGGGGCCAAACGAGCTTTCTTT,CASSLSGAKRAFF
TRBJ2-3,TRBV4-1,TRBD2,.,TGCGCCAGCAGCCAAGATCTAGCGGTTGTAGATACGCAGTATTTT,CASSQDLAVVDTQYF
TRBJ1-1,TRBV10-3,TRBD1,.,TGTGCCATGAAACAGGGGGCGCATCATATGAACACTGAAGCTTTCTTT,CAMKQGAHHMNTEAFF
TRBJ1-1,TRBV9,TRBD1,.,TGTGCCAGCAGCGTAACCCCAGGGGGAGCGAACACTGAAGCTTTCTTT,CASSVTPGGANTEAFF
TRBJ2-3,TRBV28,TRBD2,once,TGTGCCAGCAGTTTTCTAGCGGGCACAGATACGCAGTATTTT,CASSFLAGTDTQYF
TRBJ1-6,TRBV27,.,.,TGTGCCACCGATCGGGGGGCACCCCTCCACTTT,CATDRGAPLHF
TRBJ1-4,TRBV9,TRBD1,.,TGTGCCAGCAGCGACCGGGACAGGGTAGTCGGAAAACTGTTTTTT,CASSDRDRVVGKLFF
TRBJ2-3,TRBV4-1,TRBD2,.,TGCGCCAGCAGTCAAGGACTAGCTTTAAGCACAGATACGCAGTATTTT,CASSQGLALSTDTQYF
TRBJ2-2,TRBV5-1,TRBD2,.,TGCGCCAGCAGCCCTTGGGGTAGCGGGAGCTCCAACACCGGGGAGCTGTTTTTT,CASSPWGSGSSNTGELFF
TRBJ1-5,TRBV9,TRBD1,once,TGTGCCAGCAGCGTAGCGGGACAGGAAGATCAGCCCCAGCATTTT,CASSVAGQEDQPQHF
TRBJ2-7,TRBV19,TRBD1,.,TGTGCCAGTAGTCCCCGCCGGACAGGGTTCTCCTACGAGCAGTACTTC,CASSPRRTGFSYEQYF
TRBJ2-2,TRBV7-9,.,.,TGTGCCAGCAGCTTAGCGGCAGGCAACACCGGGGAGCTGTTTTTT,CASSLAAGNTGELFF
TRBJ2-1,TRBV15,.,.,TGTGCCACCAGCAGAGATGGGGCCACCTACAATGAGCAGTTCTTC,CATSRDGATYNEQFF
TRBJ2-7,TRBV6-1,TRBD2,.,TGTGCCAGCAGTGAGACGGGGGGACCCTACGAGCAGTACTTC,CASSETGGPYEQYF
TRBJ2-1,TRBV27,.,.,TGTGCCAGCAGTGTGCGGGGCAATGAGCAGTTCTTC,CASSVRGNEQFF
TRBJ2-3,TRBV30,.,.,TGTGCCTGGAGTTCCCCTTTAGATACGCAGTATTTT,CAWSSPLDTQYF
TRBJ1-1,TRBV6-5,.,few,TGTGCCAGCATCCGGAGGGCTTTCTTT,CASIRRAFF
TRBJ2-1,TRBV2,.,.,TGTGCCAGCAGTGTCACAAGTCACAATGAGCAGTTCTTC,CASSVTSHNEQFF
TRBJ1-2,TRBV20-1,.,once,TGCAGTGCTAGAGATCGGGGCTACACCTTC,CSARDRGYTF
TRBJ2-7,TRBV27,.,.,TGTGCCAGCAAGGGGCCTCTTATTTTGAGCGAGCAGTACTTC,CASKGPLILSEQYF
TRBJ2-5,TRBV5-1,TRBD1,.,TGCGCCAGCAGCTCGGGACAGCGTAAAGAGACCCAGTACTTC,CASSSGQRKETQYF
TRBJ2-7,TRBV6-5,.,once,TGTGCCACCCTGGGCACTTGGTCCTACGAGCAGTACTTC,CATLGTWSYEQYF